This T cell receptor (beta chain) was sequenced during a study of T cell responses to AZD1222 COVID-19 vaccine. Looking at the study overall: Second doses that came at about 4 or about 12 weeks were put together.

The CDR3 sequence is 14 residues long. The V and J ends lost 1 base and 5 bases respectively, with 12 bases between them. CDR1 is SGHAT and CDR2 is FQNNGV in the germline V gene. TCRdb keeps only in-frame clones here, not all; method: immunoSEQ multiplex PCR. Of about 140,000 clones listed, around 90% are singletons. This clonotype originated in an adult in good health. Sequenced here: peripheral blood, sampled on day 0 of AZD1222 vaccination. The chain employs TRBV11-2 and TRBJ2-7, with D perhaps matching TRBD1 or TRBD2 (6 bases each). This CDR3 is CASSLVGGRNEQYF. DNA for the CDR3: TGTGCCAGCAGCTTAGTTGGGGGGCGCAACGAGCAGTACTTC.